The source of this T cell receptor (beta chain) is a study of blood T cell repertoires in COVID-19. Study-level information: Some COVID-19 samples were acute and others convalescent; all came from the United States, Italy and Spain.

The CDR3 runs to 18 residues. Germline V lookup: CDR1 MDHEN, CDR2 SYDVKM. V was shortened by 6 bases and J by 2 bases, with 24 bases between the two germline ends. Original methodology: Cell counts per sample came from amplifying reference gene primers. The table came from immunoSEQ multiplex PCR; TCRdb's copy has only in-frame clones and leaves some out. That table gives V, J and clone size, and the DNA gave D and trimming. This table holds about 30,000 clones, around 93% found once. This chain links TRBV28 with TRBJ2-3; D call uncertain. What was sequenced was peripheral blood. This clonotype was sampled from a human donor with active COVID-19. The donor label of this sample is uncertain. The DNA of the CDR3 is TGTGCCAGCAGCTTTACTATGCGACCGTCTGAGCACACAGATACGCAGTATTTT. This translates into CASSFTMRPSEHTDTQYF.